Listed below are T cell receptor beta chains from one sample, sequenced in a study of identical twins. TCRdb itself ran the 5' RACE reads through MiXCR, one entry per CDR3 protein. This table holds about 690,000 distinct CDR3 sequences, over 5% found once. The sequenced sample was naive T cells sorted from blood. All receptors come from a man aged 18 to 29 in good health. Both conserved end residues are part of each CDR3. The D gene is left open where the match is weak. Some rows have no size entry. The others give once, few or many, or a class for an expanded clone.

>TRBJ2-7|TRBD2|few|TRBV12-3/TRBV12-4
CASSFGIAGAYEQYF
TGTGCCAGCAGTTTCGGAATAGCGGGGGCCTACGAGCAGTACTTC
>TRBJ1-1|-|many|TRBV20-1
CSARGSTEAFF
TGCAGTGCTAGGGGAAGTACTGAAGCTTTCTTT
>TRBJ2-5|-|many|TRBV20-1
CSARRDGRETQYF
TGCAGTGCTAGAAGGGACGGGAGAGAGACCCAGTACTTC
>TRBJ2-3|-|few|TRBV20-1
CSARLPGADTQYF
TGCAGTGCTAGACTTCCAGGGGCAGATACGCAGTATTTT
>TRBJ2-1|TRBD1|many|TRBV5-1
CASSTRSPGTGGEQFF
TGCGCCAGCAGCACCCGATCCCCCGGGACAGGGGGTGAGCAGTTCTTC
>TRBJ2-2|-|few|TRBV6-6
CASSAGTAGELFF
TGTGCCAGCAGCGCAGGGACCGCCGGGGAGCTGTTTTTT
>TRBJ1-2|-|-|TRBV5-6
CASSLGYDTSNYGYTF
TGTGCCAGCAGCTTGGGGTACGACACCTCTAACTATGGCTACACCTTC
>TRBJ1-1|-|many|TRBV6-1
CASFIGSTEAFF
TGTGCCTCTTTTATTGGGAGCACTGAAGCTTTCTTT
>TRBJ1-3|-|many|TRBV2
CASGDAARDTIYF
TGTGCCAGCGGGGATGCCGCCCGAGACACCATATATTTT
>TRBJ1-3|-|many|TRBV27
CASKGSVNGNTIYF
TGTGCCAGCAAGGGATCTGTAAATGGAAACACCATATATTTT
>TRBJ2-1|-|many|TRBV28
CASSVGLAQFF
TGTGCCAGCAGTGTGGGCCTAGCACAGTTCTTC
>TRBJ2-7|-|-|TRBV12-3/TRBV12-4
CASSLKVGAGPFF
TGTGCCAGCAGTTTGAAGGTTGGGGCGGGTCCTTTCTTC
>TRBJ1-5|-|few|TRBV12-3/TRBV12-4
CASSLSSGNNQPQHF
TGTGCCAGCAGTTTAAGTTCTGGGAACAATCAGCCCCAGCATTTT
>TRBJ2-7|TRBD1|-|TRBV5-1
CASSPGQGVDEQYF
TGCGCCAGCAGCCCTGGACAGGGGGTGGACGAGCAGTACTTC
>TRBJ2-3|-|many|TRBV28
CASSLFEITTDTQYF
TGTGCCAGCAGTTTATTCGAGATTACCACAGATACGCAGTATTTT
>TRBJ1-1|-|many|TRBV27
CASRSGADLAAFF
TGTGCCAGCAGATCCGGGGCCGACCTCGCGGCTTTCTTT
>TRBJ2-3|-|-|TRBV30
CAWSVGHTDTQYF
TGTGCCTGGAGTGTCGGTCACACAGATACGCAGTATTTT
>TRBJ2-2|-|few|TRBV20-1
CSARDQRVGGELFF
TGCAGTGCTAGAGATCAGCGGGTAGGCGGGGAGCTGTTTTTT
>TRBJ2-7|-|many|TRBV25-1
CASSASGTRPYEQYF
TGTGCCAGCAGTGCCTCGGGGACGCGCCCCTACGAGCAGTACTTC
>TRBJ1-3|-|few|TRBV30
CAWSVRAGNTIYF
TGTGCCTGGAGTGTTAGAGCTGGAAACACCATATATTTT
>TRBJ2-1|-|-|TRBV7-3
CASSLKGQRSLNF
TGTGCCAGCAGCCTTAAGGGCCAGAGGTCCTTAAATTTC
>TRBJ2-6|-|-|TRBV7-2
CASSGRGSGANVLTF
TGTGCCAGCAGTGGTAGGGGTTCCGGGGCCAACGTCCTGACTTTC
>TRBJ2-5|-|-|TRBV7-9
CASSPIGGVARETQYF
TGTGCCAGCAGCCCCATAGGAGGGGTGGCTCGAGAGACCCAGTACTTC
>TRBJ1-1|-|-|TRBV6-2/TRBV6-3
CASSYSPGRTEAFF
TGTGCCAGCAGTTACTCGCCAGGCCGCACTGAAGCTTTCTTT
>TRBJ2-1|TRBD2|many|TRBV10-3
CAISPLAGNDNEQFF
TGTGCCATCAGCCCACTAGCGGGAAACGACAATGAGCAGTTCTTC
>TRBJ1-1|-|-|TRBV5-1
CASSRRQSEAFF
TGCGCCAGCAGCCGAAGACAGTCTGAAGCTTTCTTT
>TRBJ2-1|TRBD1|many|TRBV7-2
CASSARQGGWNEQFF
TGTGCCAGCAGCGCCCGACAGGGTGGATGGAATGAGCAGTTCTTC